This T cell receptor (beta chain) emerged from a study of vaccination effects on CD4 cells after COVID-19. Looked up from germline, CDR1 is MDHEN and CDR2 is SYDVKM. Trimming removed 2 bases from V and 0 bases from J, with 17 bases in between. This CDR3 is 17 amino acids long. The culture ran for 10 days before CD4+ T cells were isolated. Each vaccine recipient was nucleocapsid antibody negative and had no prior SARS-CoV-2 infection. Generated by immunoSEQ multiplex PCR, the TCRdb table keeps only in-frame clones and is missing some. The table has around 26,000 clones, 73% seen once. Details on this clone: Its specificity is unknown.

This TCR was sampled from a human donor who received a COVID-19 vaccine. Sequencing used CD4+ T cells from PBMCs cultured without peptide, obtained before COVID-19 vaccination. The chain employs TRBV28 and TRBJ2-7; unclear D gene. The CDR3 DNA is TGTGCCAGCAGTTTAGTGAGCTCGCTTTTGAGCTCCTACGAGCAGTACTTC. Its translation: CASSLVSSLLSSYEQYF.